Listed below are T cell receptor beta chains from one sample, sequenced in a study of blood T cell repertoires in COVID-19. The assay was immunoSEQ multiplex PCR, and TCRdb's table has in-frame clones only and misses some. The sample lists 450,000 or so clones, 89% occurring once. Sequencing was done on a sample of peripheral blood. The receptors shown here come from a young man with COVID-19, enrolled during active disease. CDR3s include the opening cysteine and the closing phenylalanine or tryptophan. The D gene is left open where the match is weak. Clone sizes are given selectively: once, few, many, or a class where the clone is expanded.

j_gene	v_gene	d_gene	abundance	CDR3nt	CDR3aa
TRBJ2-1	TRBV2	TRBD1	once	TGTGCCAGCAGTGTCCGGGCAGGGGGCAGGTATGAGCAGTTCTTC	CASSVRAGGRYEQFF
TRBJ2-3	TRBV18	-	-	TGTGCCAGCTCAAACAGGTACCCCTTCTCAGATACGCAGTATTTT	CASSNRYPFSDTQYF
TRBJ2-3	TRBV29-1	TRBD1	-	TGCAGCTCCTCCGGGACAGGGGGCACAGATACGCAGTATTTT	CSSSGTGGTDTQYF
TRBJ2-3	TRBV29-1	-	-	TGCAGCGCGCCCAGCGGTGGGTCAGATACGCAGTATTTT	CSAPSGGSDTQYF
TRBJ2-2	TRBV18	-	-	TGTGCCAGCTCACCACGCCTAGAGGGATTGAACACCGGGGAGCTGTTTTTT	CASSPRLEGLNTGELFF
TRBJ2-2	TRBV19	TRBD2	-	TGTGCCAGTAGGGCGTCAGGGGGGAGACTAGCGGGATCCGGGGAGCTGTTTTTT	CASRASGGRLAGSGELFF
TRBJ2-5	TRBV21-1	-	-	TGTGCCAGCAGCAAGCCTATGTCGGACAGGGGGTCTGCGAATAACCCAAAAGAGACCCAGTACTTC	CASSKPMSDRGSANNPKETQYF
TRBJ2-3	TRBV7-2	TRBD2	-	TGTGCCAGCAGCTCGAGGGGCGGGACTAGCGGTACTAGCACAGATACGCAGTATTTT	CASSSRGGTSGTSTDTQYF
TRBJ2-7	TRBV27	TRBD1	-	TGTGCCAGCAGGAACATTGGACAGGGCTCCTACGAGCAGTACTTC	CASRNIGQGSYEQYF
TRBJ1-2	TRBV5-6	-	many	TGTGCCAGCAGCCCAGGGATAGCCTATGGCTACACCTTC	CASSPGIAYGYTF
TRBJ1-1	TRBV2	-	-	TGTGCCAGCAGGTCGGGAAGCGGGAACACTGAAGCTTTCTTT	CASRSGSGNTEAFF
TRBJ1-2	TRBV7-8	TRBD1	-	TGTGCCAGCAGCTTCGCCGCGGGACAGCTTGGAGATGGCTACACCTTC	CASSFAAGQLGDGYTF
TRBJ1-4	TRBV5-1	TRBD1	-	TGCGCCAGCAGCTCTCAGGGGGCAATTTATGAAAAACTGTTTTTT	CASSSQGAIYEKLFF
TRBJ2-6	TRBV9	TRBD1	-	TGTGCCAGCAGCCTAGGGACAGCGGCCAACGTCCTGACTTTC	CASSLGTAANVLTF
TRBJ1-1	TRBV27	-	-	TGTGCCAGCAGCCCCCTGGGGGGGGAAGCTTTCTTT	CASSPLGGEAFF
TRBJ2-3	TRBV9	-	-	TGTGCCAGCGGTGGGAGCGTTGCTGGGACAGATACGCAGTATTTT	CASGGSVAGTDTQYF
TRBJ1-2	TRBV13	TRBD1	-	TGTGCCAGCAGCTACGGGGACAGGGGTGGTAACGGCTACACCTTC	CASSYGDRGGNGYTF
TRBJ1-3	TRBV11-3	TRBD1	once	TGTGCCAGCAGCTTAACAGGGGGTGCTGGAAACACCATATATTTT	CASSLTGGAGNTIYF
TRBJ2-7	TRBV11-2	-	-	TGTGCCAGCAGCTTGCAGGCAAGCTCCTACGAGCAGTACTTC	CASSLQASSYEQYF
TRBJ2-2	TRBV5-1	TRBD2	-	TGCGCCAGCAGCCTTAGCGGGAGGGCCGGGGAGCTGTTTTTT	CASSLSGRAGELFF
TRBJ2-1	TRBV18	TRBD2	-	TGTGCCAGCTCACCATCGGGACTAGCGGGGGGTAATGAGCAGTTCTTC	CASSPSGLAGGNEQFF
TRBJ1-6	TRBV4-1	-	many	TGCGCCAGCAGCCAAGATGTACAGATCCTTAATTCACCCCTCCACTTT	CASSQDVQILNSPLHF
TRBJ2-5	TRBV2	-	-	TGTGCCAGCACCACCCACACAGAAGAGACCCAGTACTTC	CASTTHTEETQYF
TRBJ2-7	TRBV30	TRBD1	few	TGTGCCTGGAGCACAGGGACAGGGCGCCACGAGCAGTACTTC	CAWSTGTGRHEQYF
TRBJ2-1	TRBV4-1	-	-	TGCGCCAGCAGCCATCGCTTTCGACTGAGCTCCTACAATGAGCAGTTCTTC	CASSHRFRLSSYNEQFF
TRBJ2-7	TRBV11-3	TRBD1	-	TGTGCCAGCAGCATTGGACAGGGTTCGCTCTACGAGCAGTACTTC	CASSIGQGSLYEQYF
TRBJ2-6	TRBV6-2/TRBV6-3	-	-	TGTGCCAGCAGTTACCCGCGGGTAGGACTCAGTGGGGCCAACGTCCTGACTTTC	CASSYPRVGLSGANVLTF